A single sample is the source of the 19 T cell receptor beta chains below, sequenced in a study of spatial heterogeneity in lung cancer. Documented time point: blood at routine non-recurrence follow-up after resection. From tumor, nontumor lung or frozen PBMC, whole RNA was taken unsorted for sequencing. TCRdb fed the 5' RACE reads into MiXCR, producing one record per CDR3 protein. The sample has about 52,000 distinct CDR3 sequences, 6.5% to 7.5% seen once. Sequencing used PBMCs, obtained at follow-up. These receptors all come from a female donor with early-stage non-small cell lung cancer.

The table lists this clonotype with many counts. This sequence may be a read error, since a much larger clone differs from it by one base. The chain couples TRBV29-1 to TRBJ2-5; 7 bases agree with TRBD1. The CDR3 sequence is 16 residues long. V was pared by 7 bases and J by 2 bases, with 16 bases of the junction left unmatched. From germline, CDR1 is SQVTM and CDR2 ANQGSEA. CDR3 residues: CSGSWDGTALQETQYF. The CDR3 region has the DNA TGCAGCGGCAGTTGGGACGGGACAGCCTTACAAGAGACCCAGTACTTC.

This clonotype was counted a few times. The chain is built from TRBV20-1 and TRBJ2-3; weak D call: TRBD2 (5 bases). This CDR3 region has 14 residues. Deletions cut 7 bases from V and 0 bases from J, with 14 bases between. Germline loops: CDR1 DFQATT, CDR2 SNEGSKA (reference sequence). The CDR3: CSVILQRSTDTQYF. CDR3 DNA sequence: TGCAGTGTTATTCTCCAGCGGAGCACAGATACGCAGTATTTT.

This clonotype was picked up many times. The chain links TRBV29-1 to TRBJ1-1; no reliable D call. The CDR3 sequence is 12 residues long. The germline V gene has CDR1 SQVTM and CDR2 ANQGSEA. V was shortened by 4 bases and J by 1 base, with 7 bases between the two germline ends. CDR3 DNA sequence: TGCAGCGTTGTGGTACGGAACACTGAAGCTTTCTTT. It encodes CSVVVRNTEAFF.

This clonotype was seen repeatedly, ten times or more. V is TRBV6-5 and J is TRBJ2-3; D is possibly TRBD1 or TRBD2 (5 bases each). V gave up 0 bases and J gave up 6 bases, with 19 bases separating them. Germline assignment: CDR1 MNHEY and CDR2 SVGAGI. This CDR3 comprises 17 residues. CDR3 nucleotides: TGTGCCAGCAGTTACTCGAAGGTGGGGGTATTTTCGGATACGCAGTATTTT. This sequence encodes CASSYSKVGVFSDTQYF.

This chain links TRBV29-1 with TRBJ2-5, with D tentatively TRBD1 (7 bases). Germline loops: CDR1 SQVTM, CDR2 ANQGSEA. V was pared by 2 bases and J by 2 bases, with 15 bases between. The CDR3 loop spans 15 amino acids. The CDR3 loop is CSVELTGRGQETQYF. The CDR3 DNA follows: TGCAGCGTTGAACTGACAGGGCGGGGACAAGAGACCCAGTACTTC.

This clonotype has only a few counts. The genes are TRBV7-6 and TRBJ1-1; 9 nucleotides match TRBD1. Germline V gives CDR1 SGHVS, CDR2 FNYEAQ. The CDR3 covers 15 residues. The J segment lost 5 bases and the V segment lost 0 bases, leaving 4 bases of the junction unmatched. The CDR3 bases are TGTGCCAGCAGCTTAGCTGGGACAGGGCAAACTGAAGCTTTCTTT. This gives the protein CASSLAGTGQTEAFF.

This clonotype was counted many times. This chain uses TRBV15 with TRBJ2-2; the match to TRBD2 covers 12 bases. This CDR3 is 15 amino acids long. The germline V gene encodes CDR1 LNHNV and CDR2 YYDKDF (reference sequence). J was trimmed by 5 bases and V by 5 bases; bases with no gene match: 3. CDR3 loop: CATSPSGGATGELFF. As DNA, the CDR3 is TGTGCCACCAGCCCTAGCGGGGGGGCAACCGGGGAGCTGTTTTTT.

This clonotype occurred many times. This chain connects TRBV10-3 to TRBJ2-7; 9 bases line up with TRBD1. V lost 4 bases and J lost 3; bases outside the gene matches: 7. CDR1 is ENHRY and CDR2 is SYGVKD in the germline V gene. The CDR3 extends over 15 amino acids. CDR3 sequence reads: CAISAGTGSLYEQYF. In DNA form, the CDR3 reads TGTGCCATCAGTGCCGGGACAGGGTCTCTCTACGAGCAGTACTTC.

For the CDR3, the DNA is TGTGCCAGCAGCTTAGGGGCGGGGAGCTCTGGGGCCAACGTCCTGACTTTC. It yields the protein CASSLGAGSSGANVLTF. The chain employs TRBV7-3 and TRBJ2-6; possible D gene TRBD2, 6 bases. The CDR3 is made up of 17 amino acids. Per the germline V gene, CDR1 is SGHTA and CDR2 is FQGTGA. Trimming removed 2 bases from V and 0 bases from J, with 11 bases in between.

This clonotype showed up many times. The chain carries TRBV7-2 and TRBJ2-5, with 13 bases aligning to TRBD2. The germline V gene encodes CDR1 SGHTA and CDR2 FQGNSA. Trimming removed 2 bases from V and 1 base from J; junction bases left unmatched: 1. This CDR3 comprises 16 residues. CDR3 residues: CASSLRLAGGQETQYF. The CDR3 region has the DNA TGTGCCAGCAGCTTAAGACTAGCGGGGGGCCAAGAGACCCAGTACTTC.

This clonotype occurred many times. The CDR3 DNA is TGTGCCAGCAGCGCGGGACAGGGAGGGACTGAAGCTTTCTTT. It is translated as CASSAGQGGTEAFF. The rearrangement uses TRBV28 and TRBJ1-1; 9 nucleotides match TRBD1. Germline lookup yields CDR1 MDHEN and CDR2 SYDVKM. V lost 6 bases and J lost 5; bases outside the gene matches: 7. The CDR3 has 14 residues. The entire variable domain, with the rest obtained from reference TRBV28 and TRBJ1-1, is as follows: DVKVTQSSRYLVKRTGEKVFLECVQDMDHENMFWYRQDPGLGLRLIYFSYDVKMKEKGDIPEGYSVSREKKERFSLILESASTNQTSMYLCASSAGQGGTEAFFGQGTRLTVV.

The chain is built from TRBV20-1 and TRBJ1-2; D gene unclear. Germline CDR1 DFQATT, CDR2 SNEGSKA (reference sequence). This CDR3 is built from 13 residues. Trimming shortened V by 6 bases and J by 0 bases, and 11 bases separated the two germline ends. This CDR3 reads CSAPAVANYGYTF. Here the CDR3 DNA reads TGCAGTGCCCCAGCAGTAGCTAACTATGGCTACACCTTC.

CDR3 sequence: CAWSGTGIPLHF. The DNA for the CDR3 is TGTGCCTGGAGCGGGACAGGGATTCCCCTCCACTTT. The chain combines TRBV30 with TRBJ1-6, with 9 positions matching TRBD1. This CDR3 spans 12 amino acids. V shed 3 bases and J 13 bases; nucleotides not matched to a gene: 4. CDR1 and CDR2 (germline): GTSNPN, SVGIG (reference sequence).

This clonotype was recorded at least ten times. The CDR3 protein is CASRRTVHEQYF. DNA of the CDR3: TGTGCCAGCAGGCGGACAGTGCACGAGCAGTACTTC. The chain joins TRBV28 to TRBJ2-7; the D gene is possibly TRBD1 (6 bases). This CDR3 has 12 amino acids. Trimming removed 6 bases from V and 5 bases from J, with 11 bases in between. The V gene's germline CDR1 is MDHEN and CDR2 SYDVKM.

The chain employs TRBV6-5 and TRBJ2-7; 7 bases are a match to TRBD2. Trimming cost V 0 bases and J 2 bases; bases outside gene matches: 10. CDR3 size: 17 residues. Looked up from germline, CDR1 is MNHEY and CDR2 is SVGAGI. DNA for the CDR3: TGTGCCAGCAGTTACTCGGTAGCGGGCGTCACCACCTACGAGCAGTACTTC. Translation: CASSYSVAGVTTYEQYF.

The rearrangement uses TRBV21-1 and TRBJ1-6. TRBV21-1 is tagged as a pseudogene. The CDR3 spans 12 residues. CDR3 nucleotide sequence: TGTGCCAGCAGCAAAGAACCTTCACCCCTCCACTTT. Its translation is CASSKEPSPLHF.

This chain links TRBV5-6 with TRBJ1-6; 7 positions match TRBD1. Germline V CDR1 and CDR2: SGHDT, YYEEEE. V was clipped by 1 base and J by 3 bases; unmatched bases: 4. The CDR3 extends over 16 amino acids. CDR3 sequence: CASSLPGTVYNSPLHF. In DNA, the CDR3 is TGTGCCAGCAGCTTGCCCGGGACAGTCTATAATTCACCCCTCCACTTT. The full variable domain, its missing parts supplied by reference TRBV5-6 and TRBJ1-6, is DAGVTQSPTHLIKTRGQQVTLRCSPKSGHDTVSWYQQALGQGPQFIFQYYEEEERQRGNFPDRFSGHQFPNYSSELNVNALLLGDSALYLCASSLPGTVYNSPLHFGNGTRLTVT.

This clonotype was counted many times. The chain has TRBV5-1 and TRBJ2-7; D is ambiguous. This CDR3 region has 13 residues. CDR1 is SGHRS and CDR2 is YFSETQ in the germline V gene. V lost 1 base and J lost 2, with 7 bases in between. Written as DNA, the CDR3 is TGCGCCAGCAGCTTGTCGGAAACCTACGAGCAGTACTTC. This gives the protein CASSLSETYEQYF.

The DNA for the CDR3 is TGTGCCAGCACCTCCGGGGGCGGCTACGAGCAGTACTTC. It specifies CASTSGGGYEQYF. This rearrangement joins TRBV7-2 to TRBJ2-7, with D possibly being TRBD1 or TRBD2 (6 bases each). This CDR3 has 13 amino acids. Between the trimmed V and J ends, which lost 7 bases and 3 bases, there was a span of 13 bases. Germline V lookup: CDR1 SGHTA, CDR2 FQGNSA.